The T cell receptor beta chain described here comes from a study of T-cell memory formation after mild COVID-19. Germline V gene data show CDR1 as SEHNR and CDR2 as FQNEAQ (reference sequence). V was shortened by 1 base and J by 9 bases, with 10 bases between the two germline ends. The CDR3 has 12 residues. This clonotype was seen repeatedly, ten times or more. TCRdb reanalysed the 5' RACE reads using MiXCR and keeps one entry per CDR3 protein. Seen here are roughly 450,000 distinct CDR3 sequences, about 18% observed once, and the top ten hold approximately 13%. The sequence derives from an adult woman who had mild COVID-19 (a few samples of this study predate the infection). Cell type and time point are not known. Sequences were obtained from PBMCs or a T cell subset sorted from them (not recorded which). The chain combines TRBV7-9 with TRBJ2-7; no clear D. The CDR3 DNA reads as TGTGCCAGCAGCTTAGTTCAGTGGCCGCAGTACTTC. Its protein product is CASSLVQWPQYF.